What follows are 21 T cell receptor beta chains derived from one specimen sequenced in a study of T cells in Graves' hyperthyroidism and ophthalmopathy. The CDR3 regions of TCR beta were amplified from RNA transcripts. In the first-round RT-PCR of the TCR CDR3, the HTBI primer set was used. TCRdb re-derived calls from the multiplex PCR reads in MiXCR, one entry per CDR3 protein. In the table there are about half a million distinct CDR3 sequences, about 22% of which are singletons. Sequencing was carried out using blood. All receptors derive from a woman in her seventies with Graves' ophthalmopathy.

J is TRBJ2-5 and V is TRBV19; possibly TRBD2 for D (5 bases). The CDR3 contains 15 residues. Trimming stripped 4 bases from V and 2 bases from J, with 14 bases between. Germline-derived CDR1 and CDR2 are LNHDA and SQIVND (reference sequence). The CDR3 protein is CASSTVGDGQETQYF. In DNA, the CDR3 is TGTGCCAGTAGTACGGTGGGAGATGGGCAAGAGACCCAGTACTTC.

This chain connects TRBV5-1 to TRBJ2-2, with 7 positions matching TRBD2. Losses at the gene ends were 0 bases for V and 2 bases for J; bases not matched to a gene: 4. The CDR3 consists of 16 residues. CDR1 SGHRS and CDR2 YFSETQ come from the germline V gene. The CDR3 DNA reads TGCGCCAGCAGCTTGGGTAGCGGGCCCAACACCGGGGAGCTGTTTTTT. Residues: CASSLGSGPNTGELFF.

V usage is TRBV5-1 and J usage is TRBJ2-5; 7 bases are shared with TRBD1. From germline, CDR1 is SGHRS and CDR2 YFSETQ. V shed 4 bases, J shed 1 base, and the junction held 7 bases outside the gene matches. The CDR3 spans 15 residues. CDR3 loop: CASSPPQGVQETQYF. The CDR3 DNA reads TGCGCCAGCAGCCCACCCCAGGGGGTCCAAGAGACCCAGTACTTC.

The chain joins TRBV6-2 or TRBV6-3 to TRBJ1-5, with D possibly matching TRBD1 (5 bases). Germline lookup yields CDR1 MNHEY and CDR2 SVGEGT. The V end lost 6 bases, the J end lost 6 bases, and 18 bases lay between the germline ends. The CDR3 runs to 15 residues. The CDR3 nucleotides read TGTGCCAGCAGCCAAACTCAGGGATCCGGTCAGCCCCAGCATTTT. Translated: CASSQTQGSGQPQHF.

This sequence joins TRBV27 and TRBJ1-5, with D maybe TRBD1 (6 bases). CDR1 MNHEY and CDR2 SMNVEV come from the germline V gene (reference sequence). This CDR3 has 15 amino acids. Trimming pared 6 bases from V and 4 bases from J, leaving 16 bases between. The chain's CDR3 is CASRGQGRENQPQHF. CDR3 nucleotide sequence: TGTGCCAGCAGGGGACAAGGGAGGGAGAATCAGCCCCAGCATTTT.

Only a few counts were recorded for this clonotype. V is TRBV5-1 and J is TRBJ2-3, with D perhaps given as TRBD1 or TRBD2 (5 bases each). CDR3 size: 15 residues. Trimming shortened V by 4 bases and J by 6 bases, and 18 bases separated the two germline ends. CDR1 is SGHRS and CDR2 is YFSETQ in the germline V gene. CDR3 in amino acids: CASSPGAGAFDTQYF. CDR3 DNA sequence: TGCGCCAGCAGCCCTGGGGCGGGCGCATTCGATACGCAGTATTTT.

This clonotype showed up just a few times. At one of its ends the junction is not consistent with the germline gene, which may arise from a read error. The chain couples TRBV2 to TRBJ2-1; D gene unclear. Germline CDR1 reads SNHLY; CDR2 reads FYNNEI. The CDR3 contains 17 residues. CDR3 sequence reads: CANSEAVLRANYNEQFF. For the CDR3, the DNA is TGTGCCAACAGTGAGGCTGTGCTTCGGGCAAACTACAATGAGCAGTTCTTC.

In this sample, this clonotype turned up a few times. This chain joins TRBV6-1 and TRBJ2-7, with a possible D match to TRBD1 (5 bases). CDR3 size: 13 residues. The germline gives CDR1 MNHNS, CDR2 SASEGT. Between the trimmed V and J ends, which lost 4 bases and 0 bases, there was a span of 7 bases. The chain's CDR3 is CASSGTLSYEQYF. The CDR3 region has the DNA TGTGCCAGCAGTGGGACACTCTCCTACGAGCAGTACTTC.

V usage is TRBV10-1 and J usage is TRBJ2-7; 11 bases are a match to TRBD1. The CDR3 has 15 amino acids. With V trimmed by 2 bases and J by 6 bases, 6 bases remained unmatched. In germline, CDR1 is WNHNN, CDR2 SYGVQD (reference sequence). The CDR3 region is CASSEPGQGASEQYF. For the CDR3, the DNA is TGCGCCAGCAGTGAGCCCGGACAGGGGGCTTCCGAGCAGTACTTC.

V is TRBV7-6 and J is TRBJ2-1; 8 bases align to TRBD1. Trimming at V came to 4 bases and at J to 0 bases, leaving 8 bases not matched to a gene. Germline V CDR1 and CDR2: SGHVS, FNYEAQ. This CDR3 region has 17 residues. The CDR3 sequence: CASSSPGGPSSYNEQFF. In DNA, the CDR3 is TGTGCCAGCAGCTCCCCAGGGGGCCCGAGCTCCTACAATGAGCAGTTCTTC.

V and J are TRBV6-2 or TRBV6-3 and TRBJ1-4; D call uncertain. Germline V gene data show CDR1 as MNHEY and CDR2 as SVGEGT. The V and J ends lost 7 bases and 11 bases respectively, with 20 bases between them. This CDR3 is 14 amino acids long. CDR3 sequence reads: CASTPADSRRKLFF. The CDR3 DNA is TGTGCCAGCACCCCTGCCGATTCGCGAAGGAAACTGTTTTTT.

This clonotype was counted only a few times. The V gene is TRBV6-2 or TRBV6-3, the J gene TRBJ1-5, with D maybe TRBD1 (5 bases). Germline V CDR1 and CDR2: MNHEY, SVGEGT. Trimming shortened V by 2 bases and J by 4 bases, and 12 bases separated the two germline ends. This CDR3 is built from 15 residues. This CDR3 reads CASSYPPGRNQPQHF. CDR3 coding DNA: TGTGCCAGCAGTTACCCGCCGGGACGAAATCAGCCCCAGCATTTT.

In its sample, this clonotype was seen many times. V usage is TRBV30 and J usage is TRBJ1-1; D not resolved. The germline V gene encodes CDR1 GTSNPN and CDR2 SVGIG (reference sequence). V lost 4 bases to trimming and J lost 5 bases, with 8 bases between them. The CDR3 runs 11 residues. CDR3 loop: CAWTPRTEAFF. The CDR3 coding sequence is TGTGCCTGGACCCCGCGTACTGAAGCTTTCTTT.

This clonotype was detected ten times or more. The rearrangement joins TRBV12-3 or TRBV12-4 to TRBJ2-3, with a tentative D call TRBD2 (6 bases). The V end was cut by 8 bases, the J end by 7 bases, with 10 bases between. The CDR3 is 11 amino acids. The CDR3 region is CASLSGHTQYF. The CDR3 bases are TGTGCCAGCCTTAGCGGACATACGCAGTATTTT.

This clonotype occurred many times. This chain connects TRBV7-2 to TRBJ1-5, with TRBD1 matching 8 bases. Germline CDR1 reads SGHTA; CDR2 reads FQGNSA. The CDR3 is 15 residues long. The V segment lost 3 bases and the J segment 7 bases; nucleotides outside the gene matches: 8. The CDR3 loop is CASSFRGQGSQPQHF. CDR3 DNA sequence: TGTGCCAGCAGCTTTAGAGGACAGGGAAGCCAGCCCCAGCATTTT.

V gene TRBV25-1 combines with J gene TRBJ2-5; D is tentatively TRBD1 or TRBD2 (5 bases each). Trimming removed 1 base at V and 4 bases at J, with 16 bases between. The CDR3 is 16 amino acids. The germline CDR1 and CDR2 sequences are MGHDK and SYGVNS. The CDR3 bases are TGTGCCAGCAGTGAATTGAGGGCCAGGGTGGGAGAGACCCAGTACTTC. It specifies CASSELRARVGETQYF. Variable domain in full (rest from reference TRBV25-1 and TRBJ2-5): EADIYQTPRYLVIGTGKKITLECSQTMGHDKMYWYQQDPGMELHLIHYSYGVNSTEKGDLSSESTVSRIRTEHFPLTLESARPSHTSQYLCASSELRARVGETQYFGPGTRLLVL.

Comments on this clonotype: An end of the junction differs from the germline gene, which may be a read error. V is TRBV2 and J is TRBJ2-6; TRBD1 matches 9 bases. Germline CDR1 is SNHLY and CDR2 is FYNNEI. The CDR3 consists of 17 residues. CDR3: CASSGGTGLSEANVLTF. The CDR3 region has the DNA TGTGCCAGCAGTGGGGGGACAGGGCTCTCTGAGGCCAACGTCCTGACTTTC.

This clonotype turned up a few times. V and J are TRBV12-3 or TRBV12-4 and TRBJ1-5; D is ambiguous. Deletions cut 6 bases from V and 6 bases from J, with 15 bases between. The CDR3 covers 14 residues. The CDR3 DNA follows: TGTGCCAGCAGCTCGGACCTGGCGGGTCAGCCCCAGCATTTT. It encodes CASSSDLAGQPQHF.

This clonotype was recorded a few times. V usage is TRBV19 and J usage is TRBJ2-2, with TRBD1 matching over 7 bases. Trimming removed 4 bases from V and 10 bases from J; junction bases left unmatched: 12. This CDR3 has 15 amino acids. Germline assignment: CDR1 LNHDA and CDR2 SQIVND (reference sequence). CDR3 protein: CASSTPRTGVPELFF. CDR3 bases: TGTGCCAGTAGTACACCTAGGACAGGTGTCCCGGAGCTGTTTTTT.

This clonotype was picked up a small number of times. The J gene is TRBJ2-1, the V gene TRBV3-1; 7 positions match TRBD1. Germline-derived CDR1 and CDR2 are LGHDT and YNNKEL (reference sequence). The length of the CDR3 is 13 residues. The J segment lost 7 bases and the V segment lost 4 bases, leaving 4 bases of the junction unmatched. The CDR3 loop is CASSRTGDNEQFF. The CDR3 DNA sequence: TGTGCCAGCAGCCGCACAGGGGATAATGAGCAGTTCTTC.

This clonotype was seen a handful of times. The chain recombines TRBV24-1 with TRBJ2-3, with D possibly being TRBD2 (5 bases). The CDR3 runs to 15 residues. V lost 4 bases, J lost 3 bases, and 13 bases lay in between. Germline CDR1 and CDR2: KGHDR and SFDVKD. This CDR3 reads CATSETYGETDTQYF. The DNA for the CDR3 is TGTGCCACCAGTGAGACCTACGGGGAGACAGATACGCAGTATTTT.